One sample yielded the 4 T cell receptor beta chains listed below, sequenced in a study of T cell responses to AZD1222 COVID-19 vaccine. Profiling relied on immunoSEQ multiplex PCR, and the TCRdb table lists in-frame clones only, not all of them. The sample lists 110,000 or so clones; 91% were seen once. This sample comprised peripheral blood, obtained on day 0 of AZD1222 vaccination. The receptors shown here come from an adult in good health.

This clone occurred once. This chain connects TRBV19 to TRBJ2-1, with a tentative D call TRBD1 (5 bases). Germline loops: CDR1 LNHDA, CDR2 SQIVND (reference sequence). The CDR3 contains 14 residues. V lost 5 bases and J lost 3, with 11 bases in between. The DNA of the CDR3 is TGTGCCAGTAGTCCCCAGGGATTCTACAATGAGCAGTTCTTC. This codes for CASSPQGFYNEQFF.

The chain is built from TRBV11-2 and TRBJ2-1; D may be TRBD2 (5 bases). Germline V gene lookup returns CDR1 SGHAT and CDR2 FQNNGV. The length of the CDR3 is 14 residues. V was shortened by 2 bases and J by 6 bases, with 11 bases between the two germline ends. The CDR3 protein is CASSLMRTSNEQFF. CDR3 DNA: TGTGCCAGCAGCTTAATGCGGACTTCCAATGAGCAGTTCTTC.

This chain links TRBV5-1 with TRBJ1-1, with D tentatively TRBD1 (5 bases). CDR1 SGHRS and CDR2 YFSETQ come from the germline V gene. V was trimmed by 4 bases and J by 1 base, leaving 11 bases between them. This CDR3 comprises 14 residues. The CDR3 bases are TGCGCCAGCAGCCTGGGACTTCAGAACACTGAAGCTTTCTTT. Encoded protein: CASSLGLQNTEAFF.

The CDR3 region has the DNA TGTGCCAGCAGTTCGCTAGGGAGGGGTTCCGAGCAGTACTTC. It is translated as CASSSLGRGSEQYF. J is TRBJ2-7 and V is TRBV5-4; the match to TRBD2 covers 7 bases. The J segment lost 6 bases and the V segment lost 5 bases, leaving 11 bases of the junction unmatched. CDR1 is SGHNT and CDR2 is YYREEE in the germline V gene (reference sequence). The CDR3 covers 14 residues.